What follows are 10 T cell receptor beta chains derived from one specimen sequenced in a study of blood T cells in healthy people across ages. Combining a sample-barcoded 5' primer with a J-beta primer mix, a second PCR ran for roughly 7 to 12 cycles. One entry per CDR3 protein, called by TCRdb with MiXCR from the 5' RACE reads. The sample carries about 500,000 distinct CDR3 sequences, approximately 25% recorded once. These same data were also listed under a study on T cells of mothers and their children.

Material for sequencing was blood. All receptors derive from a boy younger than 18 in good health.

This clonotype appeared a few times. The genes are TRBV7-2 and TRBJ2-5; the D is unclear. With 1 base removed from V and 5 bases from J, the gap between germline ends came to 14 bases. The CDR3 runs 15 residues. Germline V gene sequence: CDR1 SGHTA, CDR2 FQGNSA. CDR3 nucleotides: TGTGCCAGCAGCTTAGTGATAGGGTTCCGGGAGACCCAGTACTTC. This sequence encodes CASSLVIGFRETQYF.

In its sample, this clonotype was seen a few times. The V call is TRBV20-1, the J call TRBJ2-4, with D perhaps TRBD1 or TRBD2 (5 bases each). V lost 3 bases and J 4 bases, leaving 7 bases between the germline ends. Germline CDR1 DFQATT, CDR2 SNEGSKA (reference sequence). The CDR3 is made up of 12 amino acids. In DNA form, the CDR3 reads TGCAGTGCTAGTGGGGGAAAAAACATTCAGTACTTC. It yields the protein CSASGGKNIQYF.

This clonotype was detected a few times. The chain carries TRBV20-1 and TRBJ2-4, with D hard to call. Between the trimmed V and J ends, which lost 4 bases and 6 bases, there was a span of 10 bases. This CDR3 spans 12 amino acids. CDR1 DFQATT and CDR2 SNEGSKA come from the germline V gene (reference sequence). The CDR3 sequence is CSAILGPNIQYF. DNA of the CDR3: TGCAGTGCTATTCTAGGGCCAAACATTCAGTACTTC.

The DNA of the CDR3 is TGTGCCACCAGTGATCTCTCGGGAAACGAAGAGACCCAGTACTTC. Protein sequence: CATSDLSGNEETQYF. The rearrangement links TRBV24-1 to TRBJ2-5; D is possibly TRBD2 (5 bases). CDR1 and CDR2 (germline): KGHDR, SFDVKD. The CDR3 has 15 residues. V was shortened by 3 bases and J by 3 bases, with 13 bases between the two germline ends.

The J gene is TRBJ2-3, the V gene TRBV5-1; D tentatively fits TRBD1 or TRBD2 (5 bases each). The CDR3 has 15 amino acids. Per the germline V gene, CDR1 is SGHRS and CDR2 is YFSETQ. Trimming shortened V by 4 bases and J by 0 bases, and 12 bases separated the two germline ends. The CDR3 bases are TGCGCCAGCAGCCCCCGGGACGGGAGCACAGATACGCAGTATTTT. Its translation is CASSPRDGSTDTQYF.

The rearrangement uses TRBV24-1 and TRBJ2-5; 9 nucleotides line up with TRBD2. CDR1 and CDR2 (germline): KGHDR, SFDVKD. The CDR3 length is 15 residues. V gave up 1 base and J gave up 4 bases; unmatched junction bases: 3. This chain's CDR3 is CATSDLAGGLETQYF. DNA of the CDR3: TGTGCCACCAGTGATTTAGCGGGGGGCCTAGAGACCCAGTACTTC.

The table lists this clonotype with a few counts. The chain combines TRBV29-1 with TRBJ1-1; 7 nucleotides align to TRBD1. There are 12 residues in the CDR3. CDR1 and CDR2 from the germline V gene are SQVTM and ANQGSEA. V was clipped by 7 bases and J by 5 bases; unmatched bases: 7. CDR3 region: CSGSGGNTEAFF. The CDR3 DNA reads TGCAGCGGCTCAGGGGGGAATACTGAAGCTTTCTTT.

The V gene is TRBV28, the J gene TRBJ1-1, with 8 bases that match TRBD1. The CDR3 is made up of 16 amino acids. Germline V CDR1 and CDR2: MDHEN, SYDVKM. With V trimmed by 5 bases and J by 5 bases, 13 bases remained unmatched. CDR3 amino acids: CASSIRTGKGRTEAFF. Written as DNA, the CDR3 is TGTGCCAGCAGTATTCGGACAGGGAAGGGAAGAACTGAAGCTTTCTTT.

This clonotype occurred many times. The chain recombines TRBV3-1 with TRBJ2-5; TRBD1 agrees at 9 bases. V lost 3 bases, J lost 4 bases, and 12 bases stayed unmatched. In germline, CDR1 is LGHDT, CDR2 YNNKEL (reference sequence). This CDR3 spans 17 amino acids. The CDR3 DNA reads TGTGCCAGCAGCCACCGATACCGGGACAGGGAACTAGAGACCCAGTACTTC. It specifies CASSHRYRDRELETQYF.

Ten or more counts support this clonotype. The CDR3 protein is CATSENTATEAFF. DNA of the CDR3: TGTGCCACCAGTGAGAATACAGCCACTGAAGCTTTCTTT. The chain is built from TRBV24-1 and TRBJ1-1; D not resolved. The V gene lost 4 bases and the J gene lost 4 bases, with 9 bases spanning the gap. The germline CDR1 and CDR2 sequences are KGHDR and SFDVKD. This CDR3 is 13 amino acids long.